The clone carrying this T cell receptor beta chain occurred many times. The antigen remains undetermined. A universal primer site came from template switching; cDNA carried unique molecular identifiers. TCRdb reprocessed the 5' RACE reads via MiXCR and lists one record per CDR3 protein. The profile shows around 670,000 distinct CDR3 sequences, roughly 6% of them singletons. This sample was included in a study of identical twins. Germline V gene sequence: CDR1 LGHDT, CDR2 YNNKEL (reference sequence). This CDR3 has 14 residues. The V end was cut by 0 bases, the J end by 9 bases, with 12 bases between. Study-wide results and limits: The same donors were not followed; conclusions instead depended on cross-sectional statistical analysis.

The sample was naive T cells sorted from blood. The sequence came from a man aged 18 to 30 in good health. This chain connects TRBV3-1 to TRBJ2-1; D not certain. The CDR3 reads CASSQDSMDVEQFF. The CDR3 coding sequence is TGTGCCAGCAGCCAAGATAGTATGGACGTTGAGCAGTTCTTC.